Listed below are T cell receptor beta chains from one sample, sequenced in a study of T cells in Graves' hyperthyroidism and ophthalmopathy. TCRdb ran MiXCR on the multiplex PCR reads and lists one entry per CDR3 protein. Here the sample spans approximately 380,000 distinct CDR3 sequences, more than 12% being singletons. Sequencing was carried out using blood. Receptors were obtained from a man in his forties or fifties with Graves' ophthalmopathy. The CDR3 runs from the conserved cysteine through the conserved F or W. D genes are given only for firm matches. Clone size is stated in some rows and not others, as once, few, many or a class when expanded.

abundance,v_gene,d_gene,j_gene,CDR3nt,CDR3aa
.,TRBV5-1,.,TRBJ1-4,TGCGCCAGCAGCTTGGTCACCGGGACGGAGAATGAAAAACTGTTTTTT,CASSLVTGTENEKLFF
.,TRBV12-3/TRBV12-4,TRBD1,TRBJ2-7,TGTGCCAGCAGTAGGGACAGGGGGGTGGTTGAGCAGTACTTC,CASSRDRGVVEQYF
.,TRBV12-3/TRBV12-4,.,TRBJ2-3,TGTGCCAGCGGTTTCGGGTTGGCAGATACGCAGTATTTT,CASGFGLADTQYF
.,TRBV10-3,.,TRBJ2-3,TGTGCCATCAGCCGAGGGCACCCAGATACGCAGTATTTT,CAISRGHPDTQYF
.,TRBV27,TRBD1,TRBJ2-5,TGTGCCAGCAGTTCGCCGGACAGGGAGACACCCCAGGAGACCCAGTACTTC,CASSSPDRETPQETQYF
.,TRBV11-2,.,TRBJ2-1,TGTGCCAGCAGCTTAGAAAGAGTCAATGAGCAGTTCTTC,CASSLERVNEQFF
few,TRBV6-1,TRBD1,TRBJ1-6,TGTGCCAGCAGACGGGACAGGACGAATTCACCCCTCCACTTT,CASRRDRTNSPLHF
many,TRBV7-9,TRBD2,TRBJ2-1,TGTGCCAGCAGCTCTTGGGGGGGAAATTGGGAGGATAACAATGAGCAGTTCTTC,CASSSWGGNWEDNNEQFF
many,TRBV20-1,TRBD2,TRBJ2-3,TGCAGTGTTCCTAGCGGGAGCACAGATACGCAGTATTTT,CSVPSGSTDTQYF
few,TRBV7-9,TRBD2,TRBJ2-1,TGTGCCACAAAGGGACTAGCGGACCGAGGAGGCGGTAGCTCCTACAATGAGCAGTTCTTC,CATKGLADRGGGSSYNEQFF
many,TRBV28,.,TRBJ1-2,TGTGCCAGCAGTTTACCTCCCTCACAGGGAGGGTACTATGGCTACACCTTC,CASSLPPSQGGYYGYTF
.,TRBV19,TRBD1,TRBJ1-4,TGTGCCAGTAGTATCCCCGGACAGGGGGATAATGAAAAACTGTTTTTT,CASSIPGQGDNEKLFF
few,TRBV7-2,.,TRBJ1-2,TGTGCCAGCAGCTTAGGGTTTTTCGGGGGGACTAACTATGGCTACACCTTC,CASSLGFFGGTNYGYTF
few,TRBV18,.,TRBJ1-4,TGTGCCAGCTCAGACAACAGGGATGAAAAACTGTTTTTT,CASSDNRDEKLFF
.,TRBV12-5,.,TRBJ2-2,TGTGCTAGTGGTTTGGTAACCGATACCCGAGCCAGGCCGAACACCGGGGAGCTGTTTTTT,CASGLVTDTRARPNTGELFF
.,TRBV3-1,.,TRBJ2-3,TGTGCCAGCAGCCGTGGCGGGAACACAGGTACGCAGTATTTT,CASSRGGNTGTQYF
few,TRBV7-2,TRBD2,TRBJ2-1,TGTGCCAGCAGCTTAGGCCAGCGGGAGGTTTACAATGAGCAGTTCTTC,CASSLGQREVYNEQFF
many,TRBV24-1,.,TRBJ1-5,TGTGCCACCAGTGACACTAAGCAGGGCGGAGGCAATCAGCCCCAGCATTTT,CATSDTKQGGGNQPQHF
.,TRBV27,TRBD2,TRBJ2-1,TGTGCCAGCAGTTTAAGGCGGGAGGGCCAAAATGAGCAGTTCTTC,CASSLRREGQNEQFF
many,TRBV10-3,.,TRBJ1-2,TGTGCCATCAGTGAGTCGCCAGGGGTCGGCTACACCTTC,CAISESPGVGYTF
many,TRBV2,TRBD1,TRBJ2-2,TGTGCCAGCAAGTCCCCGGGACAGGGGGCATTCGGGGAGCTGTTTTTT,CASKSPGQGAFGELFF
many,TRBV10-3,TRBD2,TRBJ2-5,TGTGCCATCAGTGGCTCGCAAGCGGGAGGCCGCCAAGAGACCCAGTACTTC,CAISGSQAGGRQETQYF
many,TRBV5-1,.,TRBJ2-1,TGCGCCAGCAGCTTCTTAGCGGCCGCCTCCTACAATGAGCAGTTCTTC,CASSFLAAASYNEQFF
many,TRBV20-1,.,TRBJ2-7,TGCAGTGCTAGCGGGAACTCCTACGAGCAGTACTTC,CSASGNSYEQYF
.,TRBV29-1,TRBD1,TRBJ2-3,TGCAGCGTTTCCGCGACAGGGACAACTGAAGATACGCAGTATTTT,CSVSATGTTEDTQYF
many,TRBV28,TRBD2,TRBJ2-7,TGTGCCAGCTTGGATTCTCCGGGAGGATTTTACTACGAGCAGTACTTC,CASLDSPGGFYYEQYF